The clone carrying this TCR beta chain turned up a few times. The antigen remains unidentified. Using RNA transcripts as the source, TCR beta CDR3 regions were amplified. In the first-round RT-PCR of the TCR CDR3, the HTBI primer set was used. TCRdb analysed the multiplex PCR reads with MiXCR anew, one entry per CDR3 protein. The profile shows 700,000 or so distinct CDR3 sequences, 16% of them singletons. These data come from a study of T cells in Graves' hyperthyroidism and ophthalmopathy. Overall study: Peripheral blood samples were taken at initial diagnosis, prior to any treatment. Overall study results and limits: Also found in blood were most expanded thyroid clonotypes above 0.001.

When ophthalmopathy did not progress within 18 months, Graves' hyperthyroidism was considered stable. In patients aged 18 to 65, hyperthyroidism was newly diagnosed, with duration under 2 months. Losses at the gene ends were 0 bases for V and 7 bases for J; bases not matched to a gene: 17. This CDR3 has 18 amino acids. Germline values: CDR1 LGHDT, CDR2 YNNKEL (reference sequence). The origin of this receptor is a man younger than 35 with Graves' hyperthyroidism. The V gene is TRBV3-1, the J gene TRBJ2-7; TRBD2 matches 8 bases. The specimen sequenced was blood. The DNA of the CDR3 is TGTGCCAGCAGCCAAGATCTGGCTAGCGGGTTCTTCACGGGGGAGCAGTACTTC. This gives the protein CASSQDLASGFFTGEQYF.